The present T cell receptor (beta chain) was sequenced within a study of T cell responses to AZD1222 COVID-19 vaccine. About the research overall: Combined were second doses at about 4 or about 12 weeks.

General study results and limits: Donor demographics were predominantly white British with a female majority; clonal diversity may be underestimated. No day 14 peak samples; only post-peak repertoires were characterized.

To note about this clone: Antigen specificity is unknown.

Repertoires were generated with immunoSEQ multiplex PCR, while TCRdb's copy carries only in-frame clones and drops some. Of approximately 79,000 clones in the sample, over 70% are singletons; the top ten hold roughly 15%. This CDR3 is built from 15 residues. Per germline, CDR1 SGHRS and CDR2 YFSETQ. Trimming shortened V by 0 bases and J by 6 bases, and 14 bases separated the two germline ends. The J gene is TRBJ2-3, the V gene TRBV5-1; D is uncertain. The material was peripheral blood, obtained on day 0 of AZD1222 vaccination. This sequence originates from an adult in good health. This CDR3 reads CASSLENSAPDTQYF. The CDR3 DNA reads as TGCGCCAGCAGCTTGGAGAACTCGGCTCCGGATACGCAGTATTTT.